Below, 10 T cell receptor beta chains from the same sample are listed, as sequenced in a study of cytomegalovirus exposure and HLA in healthy donors. It was with 60 Vbeta and 13 Jbeta primers that the PCR ran. Here immunoSEQ multiplex PCR was the method, and the copy in TCRdb shows in-frame clones only, minus some. The sample includes tens of thousands of clones, approximately 85% of them seen just once. Sample: PBMCs. Receptors were obtained from a woman aged 18-29 years in good health and CMV-seropositive.

This clone came up a few times. The CDR3 sequence is CATSMSRDTEAFF. The CDR3 DNA reads as TGTGCCACCAGCATGTCGCGGGACACTGAAGCTTTCTTT. The gene calls are TRBV15 and TRBJ1-1, with unresolved D. The germline gives CDR1 LNHNV, CDR2 YYDKDF (reference sequence). The CDR3 covers 13 residues. Trimming left V 4 bases short and J 3 bases short, with 9 bases between.

The gene calls are TRBV15 and TRBJ1-5, with D unclear. The CDR3 totals 15 residues. V was clipped by 3 bases and J by 1 base, with 10 bases between them. CDR1 is LNHNV, CDR2 YYDKDF, per germline (reference sequence). The chain's CDR3 is CATSRGRESNQPQHF. Here the CDR3 DNA reads TGTGCCACCAGCAGGGGTCGGGAGAGCAATCAGCCCCAGCATTTT.

The chain recombines TRBV30 with TRBJ1-1; D possibly corresponds to TRBD1 (5 bases). Per the germline V gene, CDR1 is GTSNPN and CDR2 is SVGIG (reference sequence). The CDR3 runs 12 residues. Trimming left V 1 base short and J 10 bases short, with 13 bases between. The CDR3 nucleotides are TGTGCCTGGAGTGACATTGGTAGGGGAGCTTTCTTT. Protein product: CAWSDIGRGAFF.

The V gene is TRBV15, the J gene TRBJ1-6; maybe TRBD1 (5 bases). CDR1 is LNHNV, CDR2 YYDKDF, per germline (reference sequence). Trimming left V 0 bases short and J 0 bases short, with 18 bases between. The CDR3 loop spans 20 amino acids. This CDR3 reads CATSRELLGVSSSYNSPLHF. CDR3 bases: TGTGCCACCAGCAGAGAATTGTTAGGGGTCTCAAGCTCCTATAATTCACCCCTCCACTTT.

The chain links TRBV7-9 to TRBJ2-3, with D maybe TRBD2 (7 bases). The V end was cut by 6 bases, the J end by 6 bases, with 16 bases between. Per the germline V gene, CDR1 is SEHNR and CDR2 is FQNEAQ (reference sequence). CDR3 length: 14 amino acids. The CDR3 spells CASRRGGGEDTQYF. CDR3 DNA sequence: TGTGCCAGCAGGAGGGGGGGCGGGGAGGATACGCAGTATTTT.

The chain has TRBV30 and TRBJ2-7; 9 bases align to TRBD2. The V gene end was trimmed by 4 bases and the J gene end by 3 bases; junction bases not matched to a gene: 7. The CDR3 covers 14 residues. Germline lookup yields CDR1 GTSNPN and CDR2 SVGIG (reference sequence). The CDR3 here is CAWNALAGNYEQYF. The CDR3 coding sequence is TGTGCCTGGAATGCCCTAGCGGGAAACTACGAGCAGTACTTC.

The chain joins TRBV7-6 to TRBJ1-2, with D possibly matching TRBD1 (5 bases). V was trimmed by 6 bases and J by 3 bases, leaving 14 bases between them. The CDR3 covers 14 residues. Germline V gene sequence: CDR1 SGHVS, CDR2 FNYEAQ. The CDR3 sequence is CASRGGGGDYGYTF. DNA for the CDR3: TGTGCCAGCAGGGGTGGCGGGGGAGACTATGGCTACACCTTC.

Details on this clone: Other DNA sequences within the sample encode an identical CDR3. V and J are TRBV5-1 and TRBJ2-7, with TRBD1 matching over 7 bases. V lost 0 bases, J lost 4 bases, and 4 bases stayed unmatched. The CDR3 consists of 14 residues. Germline-derived CDR1 and CDR2 are SGHRS and YFSETQ. CDR3 amino acids: CASSLGQGPYEQYF. The DNA of the CDR3 is TGCGCCAGCAGCTTGGGACAGGGACCATACGAGCAGTACTTC.

The chain is built from TRBV29-1 and TRBJ1-2; TRBD1 matches at 10 bases. The CDR3 runs 12 residues. Trimming took 6 bases from V and 4 from J; bases not matched to a gene: 2. CDR1 is SQVTM and CDR2 is ANQGSEA in the germline V gene. The CDR3 here is CSVGQGGYGYTF. The CDR3 region has the DNA TGCAGCGTAGGACAGGGGGGCTATGGCTACACCTTC.

The V and J genes are TRBV6-1 and TRBJ1-5; 8 nucleotides match TRBD1. The CDR3 runs 15 residues. V shed 6 bases and J 4 bases; nucleotides not matched to a gene: 8. CDR1 is MNHNS, CDR2 SASEGT, per germline. CDR3 nucleotides: TGTGCCAGCAGGGGACAGGTCTTTGGGAATCAGCCCCAGCATTTT. Translation gives CASRGQVFGNQPQHF.